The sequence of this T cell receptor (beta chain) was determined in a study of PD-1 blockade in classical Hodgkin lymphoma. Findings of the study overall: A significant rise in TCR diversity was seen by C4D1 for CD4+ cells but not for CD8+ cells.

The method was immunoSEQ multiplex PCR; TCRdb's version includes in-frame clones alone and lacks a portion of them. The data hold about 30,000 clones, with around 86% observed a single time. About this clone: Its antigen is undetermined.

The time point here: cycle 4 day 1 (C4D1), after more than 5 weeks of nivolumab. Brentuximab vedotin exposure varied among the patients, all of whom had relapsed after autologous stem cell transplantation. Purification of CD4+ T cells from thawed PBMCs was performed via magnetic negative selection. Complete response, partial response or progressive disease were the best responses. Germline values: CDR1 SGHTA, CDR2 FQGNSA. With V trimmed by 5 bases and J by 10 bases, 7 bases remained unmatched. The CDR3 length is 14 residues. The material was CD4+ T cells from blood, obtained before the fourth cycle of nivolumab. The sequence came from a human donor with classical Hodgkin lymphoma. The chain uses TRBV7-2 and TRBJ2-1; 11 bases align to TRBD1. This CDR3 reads CASSPDRGRWEQFF. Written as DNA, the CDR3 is TGTGCCAGCAGCCCGGACAGGGGGCGGTGGGAGCAGTTCTTC. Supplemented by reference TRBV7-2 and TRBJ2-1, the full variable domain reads GAGVSQSPSNKVTEKGKDVELRCDPISGHTALYWYRQSLGQGLEFLIYFQGNSAPDKSGLPSDRFSAERTGGSVSTLTIQRTQQEDSAVYLCASSPDRGRWEQFFGPGTRLTVL.